These 26 T cell receptor beta chains share one sample of origin, sequenced in a study of T cell responses to AZD1222 COVID-19 vaccine. TCRdb keeps only in-frame clones here, not all; method: immunoSEQ multiplex PCR. The data contain roughly 170,000 clones, 94% of them seen just once; the ten biggest clones take up around 1.6%. The sequenced sample was peripheral blood, obtained 28 days after the second AZD1222 dose. The origin of the receptors is an adult who received the AZD1222 COVID-19 vaccine.

V and J are TRBV5-4 and TRBJ1-2, with TRBD1 matching over 9 bases. Per the germline V gene, CDR1 is SGHNT and CDR2 is YYREEE (reference sequence). The CDR3 is made up of 15 amino acids. V gave up 4 bases and J gave up 7 bases; unmatched junction bases: 11. The CDR3, as DNA: TGTGCCAGCAGCCGCCCACAGGGGGCGGCGGCTGGCTACACCTTC. It specifies CASSRPQGAAAGYTF.

The chain links TRBV28 to TRBJ1-5; D might be TRBD1 (5 bases). The CDR3 totals 15 residues. Germline V gene sequence: CDR1 MDHEN, CDR2 SYDVKM. Trimming took 5 bases from V and 0 from J, leaving 11 bases between them. The chain's CDR3 is CASSPAGTSNQPQHF. In nucleotides, the CDR3 is TGTGCCAGCAGTCCAGCAGGGACTAGCAATCAGCCCCAGCATTTT.

The chain has TRBV6-1 and TRBJ1-1; no clear D gene. CDR3 length: 15 residues. Looked up from germline, CDR1 is MNHNS and CDR2 is SASEGT. Trimming left V 1 base short and J 1 base short, with 10 bases between. CDR3 amino acids: CASSEGGEQNTEAFF. In DNA form, the CDR3 reads TGTGCCAGCAGTGAAGGTGGGGAGCAGAACACTGAAGCTTTCTTT.

This chain links TRBV4-1 with TRBJ1-6; D unresolved. Germline CDR1 is MGHRA and CDR2 is YSYEKL. Between the trimmed V and J ends, which lost 2 bases and 14 bases, there was a span of 16 bases. The CDR3 runs 14 residues. In DNA, the CDR3 is TGCGCCAGCAGCCAAATGCCGGCGGTCAAGACCCTCCACTTT. This encodes CASSQMPAVKTLHF.

The genes are TRBV21-1 and TRBJ2-7. TRBV21-1 is deemed a pseudogene. This CDR3 is built from 12 residues. CDR3: CASSRAGDEQYF. The CDR3 region has the DNA TGTGCCAGCAGCAGGGCTGGGGACGAGCAGTACTTC.

V usage is TRBV5-1 and J usage is TRBJ2-3, with D unclear. Germline V lookup: CDR1 SGHRS, CDR2 YFSETQ. V lost 3 bases to trimming and J lost 2 bases, with 13 bases between them. The CDR3 spans 15 residues. The CDR3 is CASSYEGIVTDTQYF. CDR3 coding DNA: TGCGCCAGCAGCTACGAAGGAATAGTCACAGATACGCAGTATTTT.

The CDR3 loop is CASSPERGISGYTF. The CDR3 DNA reads TGTGCCAGCAGCCCAGAGCGGGGGATCTCTGGCTACACCTTC. This chain uses TRBV11-2 with TRBJ1-2; possibly TRBD1 for D (5 bases). The CDR3 length is 14 residues. Germline loops: CDR1 SGHAT, CDR2 FQNNGV. The ends were cut back, 5 bases at V and 7 bases at J, with 17 bases in the middle.

The rearrangement links TRBV7-8 to TRBJ1-6; no definite D call. CDR1 SGHVS and CDR2 FQNEAQ come from the germline V gene. The CDR3 sequence is 16 residues long. V lost 6 bases, J lost 9 bases, and 21 bases lay in between. CDR3 region: CASSLSLDPRLSPLHF. In DNA, the CDR3 is TGTGCCAGCAGTCTTTCTCTGGACCCCCGGCTTTCACCCCTCCACTTT.

This clone showed up just once. V usage is TRBV19 and J usage is TRBJ1-1; D not resolved. Trimming removed 2 bases from V and 1 base from J, with 11 bases in between. CDR1 and CDR2 from the germline V gene are LNHDA and SQIVND (reference sequence). CDR3 length: 15 amino acids. The CDR3 region is CASSITASPNTEAFF. CDR3 DNA sequence: TGTGCCAGTAGTATAACGGCCAGCCCGAACACTGAAGCTTTCTTT.

The rearrangement uses TRBV7-9 and TRBJ2-7; unclear D gene. In germline, CDR1 is SEHNR, CDR2 FQNEAQ (reference sequence). Trimming cost V 5 bases and J 0 bases, with 2 bases left between them. This CDR3 region has 11 residues. CDR3 in DNA: TGTGCCAGCAGCCGCTCCTACGAGCAGTACTTC. It translates to CASSRSYEQYF.

This rearrangement joins TRBV12-3 or TRBV12-4 to TRBJ1-4; D unresolved. The CDR3 covers 13 residues. Trimming left V 5 bases short and J 7 bases short, with 11 bases between. The CDR3 region has the DNA TGTGCCAGCAGTAGGGTCGGGAGTGAAAAACTGTTTTTT. Its protein is CASSRVGSEKLFF.

The chain joins TRBV18 to TRBJ2-7; 10 positions agree with TRBD1. The V and J ends lost 3 bases and 3 bases, in that order; junction bases with no gene match: 2. CDR1 and CDR2 from the germline V gene are KGHSH and LQKENI. CDR3 length: 14 residues. The CDR3 region has the DNA TGTGCCAGCTCACCGGGGGACAGGGGCTACGAGCAGTACTTC. Translation: CASSPGDRGYEQYF.

The rearrangement uses TRBV21-1 and TRBJ2-1; TRBD2 is the table's D call and was not checked against the DNA. TRBV21-1 is recorded as a pseudogene. The CDR3 contains 15 residues. In DNA, the CDR3 is TGTGCCAGCAGCAAGGTTCGGACTAGCGGGAGGGGAGAGTTCTTC. It encodes CASSKVRTSGRGEFF.

This chain connects TRBV11-3 to TRBJ1-5; unclear D gene. This CDR3 spans 14 amino acids. The germline V and J ends were trimmed by 1 base and 8 bases, with 12 bases remaining between them. Germline CDR1 and CDR2: SGHNT and YENEEA. The CDR3 sequence is CASSLGVAVEPQHF. The CDR3 DNA is TGTGCCAGCAGCTTAGGTGTGGCCGTGGAGCCCCAGCATTTT.

The V call is TRBV28, the J call TRBJ1-5; D is perhaps TRBD1 (6 bases). Germline CDR1 reads MDHEN; CDR2 reads SYDVKM. The length of the CDR3 is 16 residues. V was cut by 6 bases and J by 5 bases, with 20 bases left in between. The CDR3 reads CASSAGGRAFDQPQHF. Written as DNA, the CDR3 is TGTGCCAGCAGCGCTGGGGGCAGGGCGTTCGATCAGCCCCAGCATTTT.

V gene TRBV28 combines with J gene TRBJ2-2; D may be TRBD2 (6 bases). Germline V CDR1 and CDR2: MDHEN, SYDVKM. The CDR3 has 16 amino acids. V dropped 6 bases and J dropped 6 bases, with 20 bases sitting between them. The CDR3, as DNA: TGTGCCAGCAGAATACCGGGACGGTGGGAGGCCGGGGAGCTGTTTTTT. Its protein is CASRIPGRWEAGELFF.

The gene calls are TRBV28 and TRBJ2-3; D is ambiguous. Per germline, CDR1 MDHEN and CDR2 SYDVKM. Trimming pared 3 bases from V and 3 bases from J, leaving 4 bases between. The CDR3 covers 12 residues. This CDR3 reads CASSLATDTQYF. In DNA, the CDR3 is TGTGCCAGCAGTTTGGCTACAGATACGCAGTATTTT.

The chain uses TRBV7-9 and TRBJ2-1; either TRBD1 or TRBD2 may fit D (5 bases each). CDR3 length equals 16 residues. In germline, CDR1 is SEHNR, CDR2 FQNEAQ (reference sequence). The V and J ends lost 5 bases and 7 bases respectively, with 21 bases between them. The CDR3 DNA follows: TGTGCCAGCAGCACCACGACAGTCCAAACTAGTAATGAGCAGTTCTTC. Residues: CASSTTTVQTSNEQFF. Together with reference TRBV7-9 and TRBJ2-1, the CDR3 gives the full variable domain: DTGVSQNPRHKITKRGQNVTFRCDPISEHNRLYWYRQTLGQGPEFLTYFQNEAQLEKSRLLSDRFSAERPKGSFSTLEIQRTEQGDSAMYLCASSTTTVQTSNEQFFGPGTRLTVL.

This clone is a singleton in its sample. As DNA, the CDR3 is TGTGCCATCTCCGATGGGGCCGGGGGCGAAGCTTTCTTT. Translated: CAISDGAGGEAFF. The V and J genes are TRBV10-3 and TRBJ1-1; D perhaps matches TRBD1 (6 bases). The CDR3 totals 13 residues. Trimming cost V 8 bases and J 8 bases, with 18 bases left between them. CDR1 and CDR2 (germline): ENHRY, SYGVKD.

This sequence joins TRBV6-6 and TRBJ1-5; possibly TRBD1 for D (6 bases). Trimming stripped 6 bases from V and 4 bases from J, with 16 bases between. Germline lookup yields CDR1 MNHNY and CDR2 SVGAGI (reference sequence). The CDR3 extends over 15 amino acids. CDR3 DNA sequence: TGTGCCAGCAGAATACAGGGCTTGCTTAATCAGCCCCAGCATTTT. Translation gives CASRIQGLLNQPQHF.

The chain uses TRBV7-8 and TRBJ2-3; possibly TRBD1 or TRBD2 for D (6 bases each). Trimming cost V 2 bases and J 2 bases, with 11 bases left between them. Germline CDR1 and CDR2: SGHVS and FQNEAQ. This CDR3 has 15 residues. Written as DNA, the CDR3 is TGTGCCAGCAGCTTATGGGGGGCCACCACAGATACGCAGTATTTT. Protein sequence: CASSLWGATTDTQYF. The whole variable domain, filled in from reference TRBV7-8 and TRBJ2-3, reads GAGVSQSPRYKVAKRGQDVALRCDPISGHVSLFWYQQALGQGPEFLTYFQNEAQLDKSGLPSDRFFAERPEGSVSTLKIQRTQQEDSAVYLCASSLWGATTDTQYFGPGTRLTVL.

The chain carries TRBV2 and TRBJ1-3; 9 positions agree with TRBD1. The CDR3 runs 16 residues. Trimming took 6 bases from V and 1 from J; bases not matched to a gene: 7. Germline CDR1 SNHLY, CDR2 FYNNEI. CDR3 protein: CASSLDRGNSGNTIYF. CDR3 nucleotide sequence: TGTGCCAGCAGCTTGGACAGGGGAAATTCTGGAAACACCATATATTTT.

A remark on this clone: Other DNA sequences of this sample code for an identical CDR3. The chain employs TRBV28 and TRBJ1-5; D unclear. V gave up 3 bases and J gave up 6 bases, with 6 bases separating them. Germline values: CDR1 MDHEN, CDR2 SYDVKM. The CDR3 has 12 residues. This chain's CDR3 is CASSFGRQPQHF. DNA for the CDR3: TGTGCCAGCAGTTTCGGGCGTCAGCCCCAGCATTTT.

The CDR3 sequence: CAWSVLQGGYTF. CDR3 coding DNA: TGTGCCTGGAGTGTACTACAGGGCGGCTACACCTTC. The chain combines TRBV30 with TRBJ1-2, with D perhaps TRBD1 (6 bases). Trimming shortened V by 0 bases and J by 8 bases, and 10 bases separated the two germline ends. Germline assignment: CDR1 GTSNPN and CDR2 SVGIG (reference sequence). This CDR3 region has 12 residues. The whole variable domain, filled in from reference TRBV30 and TRBJ1-2, reads SQTIHQWPATLVQPVGSPLSLECTVEGTSNPNLYWYRQAAGRGLQLLFYSVGIGQISSEVPQNLSASRPQDRQFILSSKKLLLSDSGFYLCAWSVLQGGYTFGSGTRLTVV.

The chain couples TRBV5-1 to TRBJ1-1, with a possible D match to TRBD1 (5 bases). The germline V gene encodes CDR1 SGHRS and CDR2 YFSETQ. This CDR3 spans 16 amino acids. With 5 bases removed from V and 5 bases from J, the gap between germline ends came to 22 bases. The CDR3 nucleotides read TGCGCCAGCAGAGTGACGCAGTCGGGGACGGGGACTGAAGCTTTCTTT. It translates to CASRVTQSGTGTEAFF.

V usage is TRBV7-3 and J usage is TRBJ1-5, with D hard to call. The length of the CDR3 is 13 residues. Germline CDR1 and CDR2: SGHTA and FQGTGA. V was pared by 5 bases and J by 5 bases, with 10 bases between. The DNA of the CDR3 is TGTGCCAGCAGCCCCGGCCCGGATCAGCCCCAGCATTTT. Its protein product is CASSPGPDQPQHF.